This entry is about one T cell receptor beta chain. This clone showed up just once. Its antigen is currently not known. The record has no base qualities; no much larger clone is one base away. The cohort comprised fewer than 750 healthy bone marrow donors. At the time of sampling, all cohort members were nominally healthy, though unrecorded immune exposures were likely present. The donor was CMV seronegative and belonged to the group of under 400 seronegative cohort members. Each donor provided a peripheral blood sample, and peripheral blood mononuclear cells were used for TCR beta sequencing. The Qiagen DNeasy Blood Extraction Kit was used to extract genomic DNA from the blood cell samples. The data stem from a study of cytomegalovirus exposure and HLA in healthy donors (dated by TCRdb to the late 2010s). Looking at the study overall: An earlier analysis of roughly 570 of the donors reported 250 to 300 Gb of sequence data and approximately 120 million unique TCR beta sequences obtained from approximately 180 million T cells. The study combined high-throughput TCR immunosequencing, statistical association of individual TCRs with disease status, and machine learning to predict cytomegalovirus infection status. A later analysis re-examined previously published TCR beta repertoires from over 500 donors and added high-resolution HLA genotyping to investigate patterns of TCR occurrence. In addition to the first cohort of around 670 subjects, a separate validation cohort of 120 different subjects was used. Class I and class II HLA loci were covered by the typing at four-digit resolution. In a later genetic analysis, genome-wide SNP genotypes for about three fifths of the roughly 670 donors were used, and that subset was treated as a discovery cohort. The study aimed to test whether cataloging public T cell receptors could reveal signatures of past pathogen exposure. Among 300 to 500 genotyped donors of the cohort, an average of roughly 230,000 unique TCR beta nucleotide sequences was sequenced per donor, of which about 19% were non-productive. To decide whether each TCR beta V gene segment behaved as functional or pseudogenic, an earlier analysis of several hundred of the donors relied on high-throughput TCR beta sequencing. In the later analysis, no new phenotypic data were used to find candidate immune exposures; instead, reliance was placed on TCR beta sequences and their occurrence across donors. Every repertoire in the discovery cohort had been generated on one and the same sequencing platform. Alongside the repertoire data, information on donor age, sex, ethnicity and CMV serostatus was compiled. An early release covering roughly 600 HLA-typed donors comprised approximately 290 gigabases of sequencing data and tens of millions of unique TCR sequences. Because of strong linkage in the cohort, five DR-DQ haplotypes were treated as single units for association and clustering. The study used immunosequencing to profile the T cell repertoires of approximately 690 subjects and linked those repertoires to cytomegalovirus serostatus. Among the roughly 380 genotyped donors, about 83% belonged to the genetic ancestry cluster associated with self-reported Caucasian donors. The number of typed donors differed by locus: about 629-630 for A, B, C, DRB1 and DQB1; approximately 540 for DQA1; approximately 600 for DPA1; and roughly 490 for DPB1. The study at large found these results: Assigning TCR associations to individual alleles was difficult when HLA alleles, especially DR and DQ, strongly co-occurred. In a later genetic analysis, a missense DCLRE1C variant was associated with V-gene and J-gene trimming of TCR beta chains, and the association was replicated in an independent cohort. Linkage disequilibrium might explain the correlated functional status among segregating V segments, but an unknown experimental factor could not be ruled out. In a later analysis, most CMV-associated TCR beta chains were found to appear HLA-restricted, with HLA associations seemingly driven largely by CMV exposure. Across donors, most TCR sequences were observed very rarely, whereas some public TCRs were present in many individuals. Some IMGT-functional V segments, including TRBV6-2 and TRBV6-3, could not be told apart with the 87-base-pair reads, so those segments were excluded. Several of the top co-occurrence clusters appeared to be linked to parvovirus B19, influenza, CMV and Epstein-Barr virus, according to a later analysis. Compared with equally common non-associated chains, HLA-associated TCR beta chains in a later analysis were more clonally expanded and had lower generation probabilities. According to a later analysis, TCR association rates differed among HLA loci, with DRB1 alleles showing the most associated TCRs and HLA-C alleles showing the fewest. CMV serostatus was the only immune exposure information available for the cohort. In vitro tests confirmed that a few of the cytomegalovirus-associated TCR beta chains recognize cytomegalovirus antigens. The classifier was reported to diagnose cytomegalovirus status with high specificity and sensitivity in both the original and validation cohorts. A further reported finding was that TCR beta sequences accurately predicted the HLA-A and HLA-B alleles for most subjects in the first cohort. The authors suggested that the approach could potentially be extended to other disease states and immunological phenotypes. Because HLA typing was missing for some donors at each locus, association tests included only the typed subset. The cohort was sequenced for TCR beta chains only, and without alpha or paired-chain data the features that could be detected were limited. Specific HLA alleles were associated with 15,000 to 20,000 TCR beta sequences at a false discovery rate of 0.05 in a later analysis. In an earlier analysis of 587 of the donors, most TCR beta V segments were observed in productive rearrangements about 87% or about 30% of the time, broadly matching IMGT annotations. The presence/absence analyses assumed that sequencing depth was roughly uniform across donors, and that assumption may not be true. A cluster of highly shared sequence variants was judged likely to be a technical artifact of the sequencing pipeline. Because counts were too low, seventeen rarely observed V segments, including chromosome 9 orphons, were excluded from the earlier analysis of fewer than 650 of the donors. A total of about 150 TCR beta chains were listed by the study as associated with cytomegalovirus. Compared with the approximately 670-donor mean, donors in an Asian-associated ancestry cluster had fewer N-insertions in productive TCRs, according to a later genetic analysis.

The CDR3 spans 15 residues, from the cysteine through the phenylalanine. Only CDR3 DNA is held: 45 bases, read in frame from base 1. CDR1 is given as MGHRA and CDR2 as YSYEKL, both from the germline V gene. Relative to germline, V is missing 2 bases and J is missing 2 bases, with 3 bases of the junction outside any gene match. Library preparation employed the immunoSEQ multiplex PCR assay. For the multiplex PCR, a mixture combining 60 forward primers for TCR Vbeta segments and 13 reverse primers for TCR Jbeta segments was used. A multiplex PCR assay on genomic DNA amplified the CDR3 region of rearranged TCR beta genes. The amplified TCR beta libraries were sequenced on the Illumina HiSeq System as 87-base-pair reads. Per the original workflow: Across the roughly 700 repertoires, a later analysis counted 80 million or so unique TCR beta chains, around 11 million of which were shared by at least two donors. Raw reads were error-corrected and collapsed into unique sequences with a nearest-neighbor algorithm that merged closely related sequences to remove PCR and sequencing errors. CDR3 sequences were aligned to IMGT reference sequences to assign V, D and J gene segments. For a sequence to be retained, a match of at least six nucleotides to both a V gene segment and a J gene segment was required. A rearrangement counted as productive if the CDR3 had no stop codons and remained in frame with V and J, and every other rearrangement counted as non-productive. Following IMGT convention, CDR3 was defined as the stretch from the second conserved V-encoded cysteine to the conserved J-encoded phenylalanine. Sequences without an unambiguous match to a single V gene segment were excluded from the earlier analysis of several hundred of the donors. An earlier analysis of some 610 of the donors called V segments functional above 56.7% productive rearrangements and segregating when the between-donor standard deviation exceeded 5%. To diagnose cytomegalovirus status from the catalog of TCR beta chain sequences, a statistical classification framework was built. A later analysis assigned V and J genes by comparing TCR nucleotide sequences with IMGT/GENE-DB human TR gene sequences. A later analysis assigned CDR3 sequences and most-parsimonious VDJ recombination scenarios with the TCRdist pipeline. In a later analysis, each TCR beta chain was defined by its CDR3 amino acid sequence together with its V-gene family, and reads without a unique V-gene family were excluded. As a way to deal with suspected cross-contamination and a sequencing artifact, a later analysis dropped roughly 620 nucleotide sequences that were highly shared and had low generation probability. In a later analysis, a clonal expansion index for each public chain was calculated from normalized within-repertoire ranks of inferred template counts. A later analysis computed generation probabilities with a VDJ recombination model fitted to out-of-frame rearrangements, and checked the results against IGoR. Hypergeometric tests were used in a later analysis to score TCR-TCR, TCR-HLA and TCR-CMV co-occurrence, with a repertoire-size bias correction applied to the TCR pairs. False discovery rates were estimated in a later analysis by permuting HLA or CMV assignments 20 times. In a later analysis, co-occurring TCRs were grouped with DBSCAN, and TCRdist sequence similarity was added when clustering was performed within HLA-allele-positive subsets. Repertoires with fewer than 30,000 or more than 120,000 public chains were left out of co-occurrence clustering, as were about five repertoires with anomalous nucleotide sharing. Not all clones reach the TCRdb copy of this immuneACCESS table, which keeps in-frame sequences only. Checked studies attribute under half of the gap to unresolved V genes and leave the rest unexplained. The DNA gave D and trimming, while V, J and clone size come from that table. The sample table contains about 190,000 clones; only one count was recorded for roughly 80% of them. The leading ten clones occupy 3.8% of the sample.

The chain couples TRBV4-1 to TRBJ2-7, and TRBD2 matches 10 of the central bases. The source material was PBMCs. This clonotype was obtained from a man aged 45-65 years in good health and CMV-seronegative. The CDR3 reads CASSQLAGGAYEQYF. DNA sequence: TGCGCCAGCAGCCAATTAGCGGGGGGAGCCTACGAGCAGTACTTC.